The rows below give T cell receptor beta chains drawn from one sample of a study of T cells in Graves' hyperthyroidism and ophthalmopathy. TCRdb analysed the multiplex PCR reads with MiXCR anew, one entry per CDR3 protein. This table holds around 440,000 distinct CDR3 sequences, around a sixth found once. What was sequenced was blood. The receptor set was obtained from a woman under 30 with Graves' hyperthyroidism. Both conserved end residues are part of each CDR3. D genes are given only for firm matches. Clone sizes are given selectively: once, few, many, or a class where the clone is expanded.

clone_size	j_call	d_call	cdr3_length	v_call	cdr3_aa	cdr3_nt
NA	TRBJ2-6	NA	16	TRBV14	CASSQDQGAGANVLTF	TGTGCCAGCAGCCAAGATCAAGGGGCCGGGGCCAACGTCCTGACTTTC
NA	TRBJ1-4	NA	14	TRBV11-2	CASSLLKGQEKLFF	TGTGCCAGCAGCTTGTTAAAGGGTCAGGAAAAACTGTTTTTT
many	TRBJ2-1	NA	10	TRBV29-1	CSVGGMEQFF	TGCAGCGTTGGCGGGATGGAGCAGTTCTTC
NA	TRBJ2-2	TRBD2	18	TRBV11-3	CASSPPGGLAGRTGELFF	TGTGCCAGCAGCCCTCCCGGAGGGTTAGCGGGTCGCACCGGGGAGCTGTTTTTT
many	TRBJ1-5	NA	15	TRBV24-1	CATSDGSTGNQPQHF	TGTGCCACCAGTGATGGGAGTACCGGCAATCAGCCCCAGCATTTT
NA	TRBJ1-1	NA	12	TRBV10-1	CASRRDPSGAFF	TGCGCCAGCAGACGCGACCCATCAGGTGCTTTCTTT
NA	TRBJ1-2	NA	14	TRBV6-2/TRBV6-3	CASSSGVLPYGYTF	TGTGCCAGCAGTTCGGGGGTGCTACCCTATGGCTACACCTTC
NA	TRBJ1-3	NA	15	TRBV7-2	CASSLDGSSGNTIYF	TGTGCCAGCAGCTTAGACGGGAGCTCTGGAAACACCATATATTTT
many	TRBJ2-3	NA	13	TRBV12-3/TRBV12-4	CASSRDTTDTQYF	TGTGCCAGCAGTCGGGACACAACAGATACGCAGTATTTT
many	TRBJ1-1	NA	14	TRBV6-1	CATNHKAGNTEAFF	TGTGCCACCAACCATAAGGCCGGGAACACTGAAGCTTTCTTT
NA	TRBJ2-3	TRBD2	18	TRBV6-1	CASSQDGPGLGSMNTQYF	TGTGCCAGCAGCCAGGACGGACCGGGACTAGGAAGTATGAATACGCAGTATTTT
many	TRBJ2-7	TRBD1	17	TRBV3-1	CASSSKRRQGGLDEQYF	TGTGCCAGCAGCTCAAAACGAAGACAGGGGGGTTTGGACGAGCAGTACTTC
few	TRBJ2-3	NA	16	TRBV6-2/TRBV6-3	CASRRRKVGRPGTQYF	TGTGCCAGCCGACGGAGGAAGGTGGGGAGGCCGGGTACGCAGTATTTT
many	TRBJ2-5	TRBD1	13	TRBV29-1	CSAVRGRGETQYF	TGCAGCGCAGTTAGGGGGCGCGGGGAGACCCAGTACTTC
many	TRBJ2-7	TRBD1	15	TRBV29-1	CSVEAGGQGGYEQYF	TGCAGCGTTGAAGCAGGGGGACAGGGGGGATACGAGCAGTACTTC